A single sample is the source of the 31 T cell receptor beta chains below, sequenced in a study of pediatric ulcerative colitis. The data were produced by immunoSEQ multiplex PCR, yet TCRdb's version contains in-frame clones alone and is incomplete. Found here are roughly 49,000 clones, 60% to 85% of them singletons; the top ten hold less than 4.5%. During colonoscopy, one to two rectal pinch biopsies were collected. The source material was gut tissue. The receptors shown here come from a girl aged 5-17 years with moderate ulcerative colitis.

This chain links TRBV30 with TRBJ1-1; the D gene is possibly TRBD1 (6 bases). The CDR3 is 13 residues long. Per the germline V gene, CDR1 is GTSNPN and CDR2 is SVGIG (reference sequence). Trimming removed 8 bases from V and 3 bases from J, with 16 bases in between. The CDR3 here is CAETGNSDTEAFF. The CDR3 nucleotides are TGTGCCGAAACAGGGAATTCGGACACTGAAGCTTTCTTT.

This clone turned up a few times. The chain links TRBV7-2 to TRBJ1-2; the D gene is possibly TRBD1 (5 bases). The CDR3 contains 16 residues. CDR1 is SGHTA, CDR2 FQGNSA, per germline. V dropped 1 base and J dropped 4 bases, with 16 bases sitting between them. The CDR3 loop is CASSLVVGGGSYGYTF. DNA of the CDR3: TGTGCCAGCAGCTTAGTAGTCGGGGGTGGGAGCTATGGCTACACCTTC.

The rearrangement uses TRBV11-2 and TRBJ2-5; 7 positions match TRBD2. V dropped 1 base and J dropped 2; count of bases not matched to a gene: 13. The CDR3 covers 18 residues. Germline V gene sequence: CDR1 SGHAT, CDR2 FQNNGV. The CDR3 protein is CASSLVRSSLASQETQYF. CDR3 nucleotide sequence: TGTGCCAGCAGCTTAGTCAGGAGTTCACTAGCGAGTCAAGAGACCCAGTACTTC.

The chain joins TRBV18 to TRBJ2-7, with 14 bases fitting TRBD2. Germline loops: CDR1 KGHSH, CDR2 LQKENI. There are 16 residues in the CDR3. The ends lost 6 bases at V and 3 bases at J; junction bases unmatched: 7. The CDR3, as DNA: TGTGCCAGCTCTCCAGGACTAGCGGGAGGCCACTACGAGCAGTACTTC. It translates to CASSPGLAGGHYEQYF. Variable domain in full (rest from reference TRBV18 and TRBJ2-7): NAGVMQNPRHLVRRRGQEARLRCSPMKGHSHVYWYRQLPEEGLKFMVYLQKENIIDESGMPKERFSAEFPKEGPSILRIQQVVRGDSAAYFCASSPGLAGGHYEQYFGPGTRLTVT.

This chain connects TRBV7-2 to TRBJ1-2, with a weak D call TRBD1 (5 bases). Germline CDR1 SGHTA, CDR2 FQGNSA. The CDR3 is 14 amino acids. Trimming left V 5 bases short and J 3 bases short, with 13 bases between. CDR3 residues: CASSAGARDYGYTF. Written as DNA, the CDR3 is TGTGCCAGCAGCGCCGGGGCCAGGGACTATGGCTACACCTTC.

V usage is TRBV15 and J usage is TRBJ2-3, with D possibly matching TRBD2 (5 bases). The germline CDR1 and CDR2 sequences are LNHNV and YYDKDF (reference sequence). V lost 1 base to trimming and J lost 5 bases, with 13 bases between them. The CDR3 runs to 15 residues. The CDR3: CATSRGGLGLDTQYF. In DNA, the CDR3 is TGTGCCACCAGCAGAGGCGGGTTAGGTTTAGATACGCAGTATTTT.

The chain uses TRBV9 and TRBJ2-5, with TRBD2 matching over 9 bases. Trimming removed 3 bases from V and 1 base from J; junction bases left unmatched: 4. Per the germline V gene, CDR1 is SGDLS and CDR2 is YYNGEE. This CDR3 contains 15 residues. The CDR3 DNA is TGTGCCAGCAGCGCCAGCGGGGGGCTCCAAGAGACCCAGTACTTC. Translating it yields CASSASGGLQETQYF.

In this sample, this clone turned up a few times. The CDR3 loop reads CAWSPVLGAEAFF. Here the CDR3 DNA reads TGTGCCTGGAGTCCGGTCCTTGGGGCTGAAGCTTTCTTT. The chain couples TRBV30 to TRBJ1-1; D is unresolved. The germline gives CDR1 GTSNPN, CDR2 SVGIG (reference sequence). Trimming stripped 2 bases from V and 6 bases from J, with 13 bases between. The CDR3 is made up of 13 amino acids. Based on the CDR3 plus reference TRBV30 and TRBJ1-1, the full variable domain is SQTIHQWPATLVQPVGSPLSLECTVEGTSNPNLYWYRQAAGRGLQLLFYSVGIGQISSEVPQNLSASRPQDRQFILSSKKLLLSDSGFYLCAWSPVLGAEAFFGQGTRLTVV.

The V and J genes are TRBV4-1 and TRBJ2-6; weak D call: TRBD1 (5 bases). This CDR3 region has 18 residues. The germline V and J ends were trimmed by 3 bases and 0 bases, with 15 bases remaining between them. The germline V gene encodes CDR1 MGHRA and CDR2 YSYEKL. DNA for the CDR3: TGCGCCAGCAGCCAGGCGCAGGGTTATGGCTCTGGGGCCAACGTCCTGACTTTC. Amino acids: CASSQAQGYGSGANVLTF.

The chain carries TRBV21-1 and TRBJ1-1; the listed D gene, TRBD1, was not tested against the DNA. TRBV21-1 is classified as a pseudogene. The CDR3 loop spans 14 amino acids. The DNA for the CDR3 is TGTGCCAGCAGCAAAGGACCGACAACGACTGAAGCTTTCTTT. Amino acid sequence: CASSKGPTTTEAFF.

V usage is TRBV5-6 and J usage is TRBJ1-2, with unresolved D. Germline CDR1 is SGHDT and CDR2 is YYEEEE. The V end was cut by 3 bases, the J end by 2 bases, with 8 bases between. The CDR3 is 13 amino acids. The CDR3 DNA reads as TGTGCCAGCAGCTCGGATGTAAACTATGGCTACACCTTC. Amino acids: CASSSDVNYGYTF.

This chain links TRBV7-3 with TRBJ1-1; D uncertain. CDR1 and CDR2 from the germline V gene are SGHTA and FQGTGA. V was cut by 1 base and J by 1 base, with 7 bases left in between. The CDR3 totals 14 residues. CDR3: CASSLSGENTEAFF. CDR3 nucleotide sequence: TGTGCCAGCAGCTTAAGTGGGGAGAACACTGAAGCTTTCTTT.

The genes are TRBV28 and TRBJ1-2; 7 bases match TRBD1. The germline gives CDR1 MDHEN, CDR2 SYDVKM. V gave up 4 bases and J gave up 5 bases; unmatched junction bases: 4. The CDR3 contains 13 residues. CDR3 DNA: TGTGCCAGCAGTTCTAGACAGGGATATGGCTACACCTTC. It codes for CASSSRQGYGYTF.

This clone was counted only a few times. The chain has TRBV7-2 and TRBJ1-2; D is ambiguous. The V end was cut by 2 bases, the J end by 4 bases, with 14 bases between. The CDR3 has 15 amino acids. Germline CDR1 and CDR2: SGHTA and FQGNSA. CDR3 DNA sequence: TGTGCCAGCAGCTTATTTACGGATTCGGGCTATGGCTACACCTTC. It yields the protein CASSLFTDSGYGYTF.

The rearrangement links TRBV2 to TRBJ1-5, with 7 bases fitting TRBD1. The CDR3 contains 15 residues. Germline V gene lookup returns CDR1 SNHLY and CDR2 FYNNEI. The ends lost 4 bases at V and 4 bases at J; junction bases unmatched: 7. CDR3 protein: CASSAGTAVNQPQHF. The CDR3 DNA sequence: TGTGCCAGCAGTGCGGGGACAGCAGTTAATCAGCCCCAGCATTTT.

This clone was detected once. This chain links TRBV6-4 with TRBJ1-4; D remains unclear. CDR1 and CDR2 from the germline V gene are MRHNA and SNTAGT. This CDR3 has 14 residues. The V end was cut by 11 bases, the J end by 6 bases, with 19 bases between. CDR3 bases: TGTGCCTGTGGATTCGGGCTTCCAGATGAAAAACTGTTTTTT. This gives the protein CACGFGLPDEKLFF.

V usage is TRBV28 and J usage is TRBJ2-5; 14 bases agree with TRBD2. The CDR3 extends over 15 amino acids. Germline CDR1 reads MDHEN; CDR2 reads SYDVKM. After removal of 6 bases from V and 7 bases from J, the junction contained 7 bases not matched to a gene. DNA for the CDR3: TGTGCCAGCAGGACGGGACTAGCGGGAGTCGGGACCCAGTACTTC. This gives the protein CASRTGLAGVGTQYF.

V and J are TRBV30 and TRBJ2-1; 8 bases are shared with TRBD2. In germline, CDR1 is GTSNPN, CDR2 SVGIG (reference sequence). V shed 3 bases, J shed 8 bases, and the junction held 9 bases outside the gene matches. This CDR3 spans 14 amino acids. The CDR3 loop reads CAWSFGGARHEQFF. As DNA, the CDR3 is TGTGCCTGGAGCTTCGGGGGGGCCCGCCATGAGCAGTTCTTC.

This clone has a handful of counts. The V call is TRBV30, the J call TRBJ1-2, with D perhaps matching TRBD1 (6 bases). This CDR3 comprises 13 residues. The germline V and J ends were trimmed by 5 bases and 5 bases, with 15 bases remaining between them. Germline loops: CDR1 GTSNPN, CDR2 SVGIG (reference sequence). The CDR3 DNA is TGTGCCTGGGGACAAACGGGACATTATGGCTACACCTTC. Translation: CAWGQTGHYGYTF.

The gene calls are TRBV7-8 and TRBJ1-5, with TRBD1 identical over 9 bases. The CDR3 is made up of 15 amino acids. CDR1 SGHVS and CDR2 FQNEAQ come from the germline V gene. The ends lost 3 bases at V and 6 bases at J; junction bases unmatched: 6. CDR3 in amino acids: CASSFKDRGGQPQHF. CDR3 sequence (DNA): TGTGCCAGCAGCTTTAAGGACAGGGGTGGTCAGCCCCAGCATTTT.

The rearrangement uses TRBV28 and TRBJ1-5, with D unresolved. CDR1 and CDR2 from the germline V gene are MDHEN and SYDVKM. V was clipped by 6 bases and J by 3 bases, with 9 bases between them. This CDR3 comprises 13 residues. This CDR3 reads CASSPTPNQPQHF. Here the CDR3 DNA reads TGTGCCAGCAGCCCGACCCCCAATCAGCCCCAGCATTTT.

The genes are TRBV4-3 and TRBJ2-2, with TRBD2 identical over 7 bases. Germline V gives CDR1 LGHNA, CDR2 YSLEER. Trimming cost V 4 bases and J 3 bases; bases outside gene matches: 8. This CDR3 has 16 residues. CDR3 in DNA: TGCGCCAGCAGCCGCGGGAGCATGGGACACACCGGGGAGCTGTTTTTT. It specifies CASSRGSMGHTGELFF.

The chain uses TRBV10-3 and TRBJ1-2, with D uncertain. V lost 1 base and J lost 0, with 9 bases in between. The CDR3 runs to 15 residues. The germline V gene encodes CDR1 ENHRY and CDR2 SYGVKD. The CDR3 region is CAISEYDTTNYGYTF. CDR3 DNA sequence: TGTGCCATCAGTGAGTACGATACAACTAACTATGGCTACACCTTC.

V gene TRBV6-1 combines with J gene TRBJ1-5; no clear D gene. Trimming pared 2 bases from V and 2 bases from J, leaving 10 bases between. Germline CDR1 MNHNS, CDR2 SASEGT. This CDR3 is 15 amino acids long. The CDR3 nucleotides read TGTGCCAGCAGTGAACGGCGGGGTGGCAATCAGCCCCAGCATTTT. This translates into CASSERRGGNQPQHF.

The chain recombines TRBV4-3 with TRBJ2-3, with 8 bases matching TRBD1. Germline V gene data show CDR1 as LGHNA and CDR2 as YSLEER. The CDR3 contains 16 residues. The J segment lost 5 bases and the V segment lost 0 bases, leaving 7 bases of the junction unmatched. CDR3 nucleotide sequence: TGCGCCAGCAGCCAAGATTCCAGGGGGCTGGGAGATACGCAGTATTTT. Protein product: CASSQDSRGLGDTQYF.

This clone was detected only a few times. The genes are TRBV7-9 and TRBJ2-1, with D maybe TRBD2 (6 bases). CDR3 length equals 15 residues. Germline loops: CDR1 SEHNR, CDR2 FQNEAQ (reference sequence). V was clipped by 1 base and J by 2 bases, with 9 bases between them. Here the CDR3 DNA reads TGTGCCAGCAGCTTAGGGTGGACTACCTACAATGAGCAGTTCTTC. Translation: CASSLGWTTYNEQFF.

Of note for this clone: Other DNA sequences of this sample code for an identical CDR3. J is TRBJ1-5 and V is TRBV9; D is perhaps TRBD1 (6 bases). The V gene's germline CDR1 is SGDLS and CDR2 YYNGEE. CDR3 length: 13 amino acids. V was shortened by 4 bases and J by 7 bases, with 12 bases between the two germline ends. The CDR3 protein is CASSSQGNQPQHF. The DNA of the CDR3 is TGTGCCAGCAGCTCACAGGGAAACCAGCCCCAGCATTTT.

This clone has a handful of counts. The V gene is TRBV30, the J gene TRBJ1-4; D call uncertain. The V gene lost 2 bases and the J gene lost 4 bases, with 5 bases spanning the gap. CDR3 length: 12 amino acids. Germline V gene data show CDR1 as GTSNPN and CDR2 as SVGIG (reference sequence). CDR3 sequence reads: CAWSSLNEKLFF. The CDR3 DNA follows: TGTGCCTGGAGTAGTCTTAATGAAAAACTGTTTTTT.

The chain joins TRBV29-1 to TRBJ1-2, with D hard to call. The CDR3 consists of 14 residues. Trimming pared 2 bases from V and 9 bases from J, leaving 19 bases between. Germline V gene data show CDR1 as SQVTM and CDR2 as ANQGSEA. CDR3 bases: TGCAGCGTTGAAACCCAGCAGTATTCTTTTAGCTACACCTTC. Translating it yields CSVETQQYSFSYTF.

The chain couples TRBV6-5 to TRBJ1-6, with TRBD1 as a possible D gene (5 bases). CDR3 length: 15 amino acids. V shed 6 bases and J shed 11 bases, with 20 bases lying between them. Germline-derived CDR1 and CDR2 are MNHEY and SVGAGI. In nucleotides, the CDR3 is TGTGCCAGCAGCCAGGGCTTCGGGGGGTCTGCACCCCTCCACTTT. Encoded protein: CASSQGFGGSAPLHF.

The rearrangement joins TRBV19 to TRBJ1-5; D is ambiguous. The germline V and J ends were trimmed by 3 bases and 0 bases, with 6 bases remaining between them. The CDR3 loop spans 14 amino acids. Germline CDR1 LNHDA, CDR2 SQIVND (reference sequence). In DNA form, the CDR3 reads TGTGCCAGTAGTATGTGGGATAGCAATCAGCCCCAGCATTTT. It encodes CASSMWDSNQPQHF.